The clone carrying this T cell receptor (beta chain) was picked up many times. Extraction yielded at least 6 micrograms of total RNA per sample. It was with a sample-barcoded 5' primer and a J-beta primer mix that a second PCR of roughly 7 to 12 cycles was run. TCRdb ran MiXCR on the 5' RACE reads and lists one entry per CDR3 protein. This table has 600,000 or so distinct CDR3 sequences, under 30% appearing once. There are 16 residues in the CDR3. CDR1 and CDR2 from the germline V gene are LNHNV and YYDKDF (reference sequence). V was pared by 4 bases and J by 2 bases, with 9 bases of the junction left unmatched. These data are taken from a study of blood T cells in healthy people across ages.

The sequenced sample was blood. The gene calls are TRBV15 and TRBJ2-3; TRBD1 agrees at 7 bases. This clonotype was obtained from a woman older than 75 in good health. The CDR3 reads CATSIRDSHATDTQYF. CDR3 sequence (DNA): TGTGCCACCAGCATCCGGGACAGCCACGCCACAGATACGCAGTATTTT. Variable domain in full (rest from reference TRBV15 and TRBJ2-3): DAMVIQNPRYQVTQFGKPVTLSCSQTLNHNVMYWYQQKSSQAPKLLFHYYDKDFNNEADTPDNFQSRRPNTSFCFLDIRSPGLGDTAMYLCATSIRDSHATDTQYFGPGTRLTVL.